This T cell receptor beta chain comes out of a study of blood T cell repertoires in COVID-19. Overall study context: Specimens from acute and convalescent COVID-19 originated in the United States, Italy and Spain. The analysed material was cDNA or gDNA that came from T cells, B-cell-depleted T cells, or PBMCs.

Recruits, aged about 18 to 100 years, lived in 20 to 30 US areas. Original analysis: The assay estimated nucleated cells by amplifying reference gene primers. Sequenced by immunoSEQ multiplex PCR; TCRdb stores in-frame clones only, minus some. V, J and clone size are taken as reported in that table, and D and trimming were inferred from the DNA itself. The data contain more than 250,000 clones, around nine tenths of them seen just once; the ten biggest clones take up about 6%. This CDR3 spans 15 amino acids. Germline V gene sequence: CDR1 MDHEN, CDR2 SYDVKM. Trimming stripped 3 bases from V and 0 bases from J, with 9 bases between.

The rearrangement joins TRBV28 to TRBJ2-4, with D possibly matching TRBD1 (6 bases). Input material: PBMCs or T cells enriched from blood (not recorded which). The TCR comes from a woman aged 40-49 years who had recovered from COVID-19. For the CDR3, the DNA is TGTGCCAGCAGTTTGCAGGGGCTAGCCAAAAACATTCAGTACTTC. Its translation is CASSLQGLAKNIQYF. Looking up the rest from reference TRBV28 and TRBJ2-4 gives the full variable domain: DVKVTQSSRYLVKRTGEKVFLECVQDMDHENMFWYRQDPGLGLRLIYFSYDVKMKEKGDIPEGYSVSREKKERFSLILESASTNQTSMYLCASSLQGLAKNIQYFGAGTRLSVL.